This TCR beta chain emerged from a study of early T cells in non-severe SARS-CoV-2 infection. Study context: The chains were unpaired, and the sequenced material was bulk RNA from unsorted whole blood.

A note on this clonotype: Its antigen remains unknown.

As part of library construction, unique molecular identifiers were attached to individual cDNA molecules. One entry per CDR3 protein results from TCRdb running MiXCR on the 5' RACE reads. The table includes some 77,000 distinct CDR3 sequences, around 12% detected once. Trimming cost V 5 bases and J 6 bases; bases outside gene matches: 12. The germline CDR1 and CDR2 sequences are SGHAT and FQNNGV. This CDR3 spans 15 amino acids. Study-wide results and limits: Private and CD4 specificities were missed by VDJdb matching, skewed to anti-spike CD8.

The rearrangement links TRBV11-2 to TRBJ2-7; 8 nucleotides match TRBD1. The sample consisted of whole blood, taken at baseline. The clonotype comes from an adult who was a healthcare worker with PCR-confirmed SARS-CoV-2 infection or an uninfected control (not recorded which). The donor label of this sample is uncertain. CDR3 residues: CASSPIRTGKGEQYF. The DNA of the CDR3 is TGTGCCAGCAGCCCGATCCGGACAGGGAAGGGCGAGCAGTACTTC. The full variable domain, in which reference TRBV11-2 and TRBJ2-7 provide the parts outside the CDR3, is EAGVAQSPRYKIIEKRQSVAFWCNPISGHATLYWYQQILGQGPKLLIQFQNNGVVDDSQLPKDRFSAERLKGVDSTLKIQPAKLEDSAVYLCASSPIRTGKGEQYFGPGTRLTVT.